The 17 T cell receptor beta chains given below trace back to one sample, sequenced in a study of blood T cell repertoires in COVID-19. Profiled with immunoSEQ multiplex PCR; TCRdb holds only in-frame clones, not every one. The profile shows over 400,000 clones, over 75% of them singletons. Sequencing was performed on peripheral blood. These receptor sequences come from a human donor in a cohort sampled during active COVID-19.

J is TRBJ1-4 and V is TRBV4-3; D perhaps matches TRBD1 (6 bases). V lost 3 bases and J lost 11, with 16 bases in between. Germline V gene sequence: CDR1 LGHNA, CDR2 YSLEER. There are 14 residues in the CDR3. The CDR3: CASSQKQGQHKLFF. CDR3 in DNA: TGCGCCAGCAGCCAGAAGCAGGGGCAACATAAACTGTTTTTT.

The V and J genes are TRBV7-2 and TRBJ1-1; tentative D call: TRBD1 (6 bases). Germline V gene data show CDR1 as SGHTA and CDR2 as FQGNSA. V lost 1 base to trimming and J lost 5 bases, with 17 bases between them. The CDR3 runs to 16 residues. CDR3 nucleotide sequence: TGTGCCAGCAGCTTAGGAGGGCGGGGGCGTGGGACTGAAGCTTTCTTT. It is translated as CASSLGGRGRGTEAFF.

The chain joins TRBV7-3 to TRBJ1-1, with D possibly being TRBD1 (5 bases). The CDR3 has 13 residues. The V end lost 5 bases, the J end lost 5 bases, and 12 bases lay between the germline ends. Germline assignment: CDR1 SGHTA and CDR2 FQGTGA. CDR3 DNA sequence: TGTGCCAGCAGCCAATCTCAGGGAACTGAAGCTTTCTTT. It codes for CASSQSQGTEAFF.

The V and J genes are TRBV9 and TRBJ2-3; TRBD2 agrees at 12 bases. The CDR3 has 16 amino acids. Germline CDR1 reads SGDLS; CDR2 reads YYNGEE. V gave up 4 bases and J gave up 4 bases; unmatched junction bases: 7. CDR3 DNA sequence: TGTGCCAGCAGCTCACTTGGGACTAGCGGGCCAGATACGCAGTATTTT. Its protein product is CASSSLGTSGPDTQYF.

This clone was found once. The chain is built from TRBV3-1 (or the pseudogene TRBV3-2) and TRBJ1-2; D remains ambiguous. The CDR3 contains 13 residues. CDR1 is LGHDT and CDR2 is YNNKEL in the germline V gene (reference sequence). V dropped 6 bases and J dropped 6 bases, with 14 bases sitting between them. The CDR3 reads CASREGSGNGYTF. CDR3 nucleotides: TGTGCCAGCAGGGAAGGGTCGGGGAATGGCTACACCTTC.

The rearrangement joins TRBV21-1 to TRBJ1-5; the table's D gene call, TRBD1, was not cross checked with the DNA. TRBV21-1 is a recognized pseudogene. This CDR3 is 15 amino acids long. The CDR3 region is CASSLTGQRNQPQHF. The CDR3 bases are TGTGCCAGCAGCCTTACTGGACAGCGCAATCAGCCCCAGCATTTT.

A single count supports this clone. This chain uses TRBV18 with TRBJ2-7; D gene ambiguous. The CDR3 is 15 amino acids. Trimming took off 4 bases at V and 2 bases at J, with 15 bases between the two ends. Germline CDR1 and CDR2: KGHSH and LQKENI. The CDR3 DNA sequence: TGTGCCAGCTCACGAACCCCAACCGACACCTACGAGCAGTACTTC. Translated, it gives CASSRTPTDTYEQYF.

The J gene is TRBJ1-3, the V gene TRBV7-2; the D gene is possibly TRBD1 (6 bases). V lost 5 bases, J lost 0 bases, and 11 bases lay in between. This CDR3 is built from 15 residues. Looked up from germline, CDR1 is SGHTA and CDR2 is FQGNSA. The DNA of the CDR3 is TGTGCCAGCAGCCTCAGGGGTCCCTCTGGAAACACCATATATTTT. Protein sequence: CASSLRGPSGNTIYF. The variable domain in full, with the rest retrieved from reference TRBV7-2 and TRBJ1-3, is GAGVSQSPSNKVTEKGKDVELRCDPISGHTALYWYRQSLGQGLEFLIYFQGNSAPDKSGLPSDRFSAERTGGSVSTLTIQRTQQEDSAVYLCASSLRGPSGNTIYFGEGSWLTVV.

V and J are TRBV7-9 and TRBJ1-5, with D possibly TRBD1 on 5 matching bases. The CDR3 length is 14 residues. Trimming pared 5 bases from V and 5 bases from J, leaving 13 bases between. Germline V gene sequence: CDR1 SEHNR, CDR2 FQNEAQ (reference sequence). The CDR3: CASSKNLQDQPQHF. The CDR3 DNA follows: TGTGCCAGCAGCAAAAACTTACAGGATCAGCCCCAGCATTTT.

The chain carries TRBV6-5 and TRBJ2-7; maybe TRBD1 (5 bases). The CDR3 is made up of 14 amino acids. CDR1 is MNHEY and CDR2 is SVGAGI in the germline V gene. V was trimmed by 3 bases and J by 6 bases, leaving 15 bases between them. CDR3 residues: CASSYSAGSTEQYF. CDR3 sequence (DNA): TGTGCCAGCAGTTATTCGGCAGGGTCGACCGAGCAGTACTTC.

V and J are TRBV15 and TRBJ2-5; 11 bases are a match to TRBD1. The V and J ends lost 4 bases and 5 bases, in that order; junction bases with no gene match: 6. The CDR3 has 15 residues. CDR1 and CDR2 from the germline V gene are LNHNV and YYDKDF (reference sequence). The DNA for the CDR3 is TGTGCCACCAGCACGGACAGGGGGCGATGGGAGACCCAGTACTTC. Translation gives CATSTDRGRWETQYF.

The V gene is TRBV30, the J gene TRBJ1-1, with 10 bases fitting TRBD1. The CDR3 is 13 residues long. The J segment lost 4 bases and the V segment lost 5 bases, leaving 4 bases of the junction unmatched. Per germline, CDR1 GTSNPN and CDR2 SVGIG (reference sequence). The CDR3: CAWGTGDGTEAFF. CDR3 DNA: TGTGCCTGGGGGACAGGGGATGGCACTGAAGCTTTCTTT.

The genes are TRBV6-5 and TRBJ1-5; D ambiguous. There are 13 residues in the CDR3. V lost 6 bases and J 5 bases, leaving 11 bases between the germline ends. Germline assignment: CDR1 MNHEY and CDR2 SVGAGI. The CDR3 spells CASSPLTDQPQHF. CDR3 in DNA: TGTGCCAGCAGCCCCTTAACGGATCAGCCCCAGCATTTT.

The DNA for the CDR3 is TGTGCCAGCTCACCTACTAGTAAAGAGCAGTACTTC. Its translation: CASSPTSKEQYF. V gene TRBV18 combines with J gene TRBJ2-7; tentatively, D is TRBD2 (5 bases). Trimming removed 3 bases from V and 7 bases from J, with 10 bases in between. Germline V gene sequence: CDR1 KGHSH, CDR2 LQKENI. CDR3 length: 12 residues.

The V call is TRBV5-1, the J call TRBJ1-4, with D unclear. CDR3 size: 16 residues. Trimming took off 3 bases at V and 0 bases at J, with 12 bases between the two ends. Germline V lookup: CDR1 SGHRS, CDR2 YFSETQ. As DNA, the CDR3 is TGCGCCAGCAGCTGGGCGGTCGGGGCAACTAATGAAAAACTGTTTTTT. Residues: CASSWAVGATNEKLFF.

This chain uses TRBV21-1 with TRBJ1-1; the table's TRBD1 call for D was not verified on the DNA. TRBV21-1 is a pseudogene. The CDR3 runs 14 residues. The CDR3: CASSRRDSHTEAFF. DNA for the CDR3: TGTGCCAGCAGCCGACGGGACAGCCACACTGAAGCTTTCTTT.

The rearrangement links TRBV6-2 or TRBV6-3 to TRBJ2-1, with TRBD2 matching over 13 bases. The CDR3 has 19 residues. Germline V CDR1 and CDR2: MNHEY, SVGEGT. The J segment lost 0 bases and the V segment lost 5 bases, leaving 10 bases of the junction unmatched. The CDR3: CASSRRGTSGKSSYNEQFF. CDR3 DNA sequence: TGTGCCAGCAGTCGCCGCGGGACTAGCGGGAAGAGCTCCTACAATGAGCAGTTCTTC.